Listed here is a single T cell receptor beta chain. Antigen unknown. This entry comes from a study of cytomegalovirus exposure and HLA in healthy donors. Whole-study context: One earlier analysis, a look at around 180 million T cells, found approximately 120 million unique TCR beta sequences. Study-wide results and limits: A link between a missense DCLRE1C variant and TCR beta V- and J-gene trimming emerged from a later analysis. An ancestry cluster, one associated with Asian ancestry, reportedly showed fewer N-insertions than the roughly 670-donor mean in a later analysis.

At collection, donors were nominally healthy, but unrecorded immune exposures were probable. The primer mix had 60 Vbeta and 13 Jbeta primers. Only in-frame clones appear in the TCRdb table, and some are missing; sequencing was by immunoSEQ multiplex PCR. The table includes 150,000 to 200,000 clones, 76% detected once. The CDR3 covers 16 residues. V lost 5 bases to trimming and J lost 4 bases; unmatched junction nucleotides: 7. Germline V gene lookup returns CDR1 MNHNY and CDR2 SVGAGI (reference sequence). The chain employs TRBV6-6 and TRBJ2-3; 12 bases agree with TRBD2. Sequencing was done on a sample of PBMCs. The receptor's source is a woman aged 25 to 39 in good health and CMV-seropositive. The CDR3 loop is CASSRWTSGTPDTQYF. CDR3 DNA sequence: TGTGCCAGCAGTCGTTGGACTAGCGGGACACCAGATACGCAGTATTTT.